The 21 T cell receptor beta chains below come from one sample, sequenced in a study of siplizumab effects on memory and regulatory T cells. TCRdb's copy holds only in-frame clones and misses some; the assay was immunoSEQ multiplex PCR. The table shows around 120,000 clones, with around 94% occurring only once. The sample consisted of non-Treg CD4+ T cells sorted from blood. Source of these receptors: a human donor in good health.

The table lists this clone with a count of one. The chain joins TRBV6-5 to TRBJ1-5, with D possibly matching TRBD1 (6 bases). The CDR3 consists of 15 residues. Trimming shortened V by 8 bases and J by 0 bases, and 14 bases separated the two germline ends. The germline gives CDR1 MNHEY, CDR2 SVGAGI. The CDR3 loop is CASGPQGNSNQPQHF. Written as DNA, the CDR3 is TGTGCCAGCGGACCCCAGGGGAATAGCAATCAGCCCCAGCATTTT.

The chain joins TRBV11-2 to TRBJ1-2; 9 nucleotides match TRBD1. Trimming cost V 5 bases and J 4 bases; bases outside gene matches: 2. The length of the CDR3 is 13 residues. The germline gives CDR1 SGHAT, CDR2 FQNNGV. The CDR3, as DNA: TGTGCCAGCAGCGCGGGACAGGGCTATGGCTACACCTTC. Translating it yields CASSAGQGYGYTF.

The V and J genes are TRBV5-1 and TRBJ2-7; 7 nucleotides line up with TRBD1. The V and J ends lost 6 bases and 0 bases, in that order; junction bases with no gene match: 6. Germline CDR1 and CDR2: SGHRS and YFSETQ. The CDR3 extends over 14 amino acids. The DNA of the CDR3 is TGCGCCAGCACTGTCGGGACAGCCTCCTACGAGCAGTACTTC. Translating gives CASTVGTASYEQYF.

The chain couples TRBV30 to TRBJ2-1, with D maybe TRBD2 (6 bases). The length of the CDR3 is 12 residues. Germline V lookup: CDR1 GTSNPN, CDR2 SVGIG (reference sequence). Deletions cut 2 bases from V and 9 bases from J, with 11 bases between. The CDR3: CAWSRTAGEQFF. As DNA, the CDR3 is TGTGCCTGGAGTAGAACAGCGGGTGAGCAGTTCTTC.

The chain has TRBV9 and TRBJ2-1; the match to TRBD1 covers 8 bases. This CDR3 spans 15 amino acids. Losses at the gene ends were 2 bases for V and 1 base for J; bases not matched to a gene: 2. The V gene's germline CDR1 is SGDLS and CDR2 YYNGEE. CDR3: CASSVDRGSYNEQFF. Here the CDR3 DNA reads TGTGCCAGCAGCGTCGACAGGGGATCCTACAATGAGCAGTTCTTC.

The CDR3 nucleotides are TGTGCCAGCAGTCCCCGGGGCACGGAGACCCAGTACTTC. Its protein product is CASSPRGTETQYF. The V gene is TRBV6-5, the J gene TRBJ2-5; the D call may be TRBD1 or TRBD2 (5 bases each). The CDR3 covers 13 residues. V was shortened by 5 bases and J by 5 bases, with 12 bases between the two germline ends. The V gene's germline CDR1 is MNHEY and CDR2 SVGAGI.

The J gene is TRBJ2-1, the V gene TRBV7-9; the D is unclear. CDR3 size: 10 residues. V shed 5 bases and J shed 7 bases, with 3 bases lying between them. Germline loops: CDR1 SEHNR, CDR2 FQNEAQ (reference sequence). The CDR3 reads CASSGNEQFF. The CDR3 DNA follows: TGTGCCAGCAGCGGGAATGAGCAGTTCTTC.

The chain employs TRBV7-2 and TRBJ2-1; D assignment may be TRBD1 or TRBD2 (6 bases each). The CDR3 consists of 14 residues. CDR1 and CDR2 from the germline V gene are SGHTA and FQGNSA. V lost 2 bases, J lost 4 bases, and 9 bases lay in between. This CDR3 is CASSLTGAYNEQFF. CDR3 nucleotides: TGTGCCAGCAGCTTAACGGGGGCGTACAATGAGCAGTTCTTC. The full variable domain, in which reference TRBV7-2 and TRBJ2-1 provide the parts outside the CDR3, is GAGVSQSPSNKVTEKGKDVELRCDPISGHTALYWYRQSLGQGLEFLIYFQGNSAPDKSGLPSDRFSAERTGGSVSTLTIQRTQQEDSAVYLCASSLTGAYNEQFFGPGTRLTVL.

V is TRBV18 and J is TRBJ2-1; 10 nucleotides match TRBD1. CDR3 length: 14 residues. V was clipped by 4 bases and J by 9 bases; unmatched bases: 6. Germline V CDR1 and CDR2: KGHSH, LQKENI. The CDR3 loop is CASSQPGQGTEQFF. The CDR3 coding sequence is TGTGCCAGCTCACAACCGGGACAGGGGACTGAGCAGTTCTTC. The full variable domain, rest sourced from reference TRBV18 and TRBJ2-1, is NAGVMQNPRHLVRRRGQEARLRCSPMKGHSHVYWYRQLPEEGLKFMVYLQKENIIDESGMPKERFSAEFPKEGPSILRIQQVVRGDSAAYFCASSQPGQGTEQFFGPGTRLTVL.

The V call is TRBV2, the J call TRBJ1-1, with D hard to call. Trimming pared 8 bases from V and 4 bases from J, leaving 17 bases between. Germline CDR1 reads SNHLY; CDR2 reads FYNNEI. The CDR3 has 14 residues. The CDR3 nucleotides read TGTGCCAGCCGCCCGGGGTCGGTCAGCACTGAAGCTTTCTTT. It translates to CASRPGSVSTEAFF.

The V and J genes are TRBV7-8 and TRBJ1-3; D possibly corresponds to TRBD1 (6 bases). The CDR3 covers 15 residues. V was shortened by 5 bases and J by 4 bases, with 15 bases between the two germline ends. Germline lookup yields CDR1 SGHVS and CDR2 FQNEAQ. The DNA for the CDR3 is TGTGCCAGCAGCGCCGGCGGGGGGCGCGGAAACACCATATATTTT. This codes for CASSAGGGRGNTIYF.

The genes are TRBV2 and TRBJ2-5, with 13 bases matching TRBD2. This CDR3 is 15 amino acids long. CDR1 SNHLY and CDR2 FYNNEI come from the germline V gene. Trimming took 7 bases from V and 4 from J; bases not matched to a gene: 6. The CDR3 loop is CASIRTSGGPETQYF. The CDR3 DNA sequence: TGTGCCAGCATCCGGACTAGCGGGGGACCAGAGACCCAGTACTTC.

V usage is TRBV6-5 and J usage is TRBJ1-1; no clear D gene. Germline V gives CDR1 MNHEY, CDR2 SVGAGI. V lost 5 bases, J lost 0 bases, and 4 bases lay in between. The CDR3 runs 12 residues. The DNA for the CDR3 is TGTGCCAGCAGTCGCTTGAACACTGAAGCTTTCTTT. Translated, it gives CASSRLNTEAFF.

The chain has TRBV29-1 and TRBJ2-4; 11 positions match TRBD1. The CDR3 spans 16 residues. The germline V gene encodes CDR1 SQVTM and CDR2 ANQGSEA. After removal of 7 bases from V and 1 base from J, the junction contained 9 bases not matched to a gene. The CDR3 region has the DNA TGCAGCGCGGCATCCGGGACAGGGGGGGCCAAAAACATTCAGTACTTC. Its translation is CSAASGTGGAKNIQYF.

V usage is TRBV9 and J usage is TRBJ2-7; weak D call: TRBD2 (5 bases). Germline CDR1 is SGDLS and CDR2 is YYNGEE. The germline V and J ends were trimmed by 2 bases and 3 bases, with 9 bases remaining between them. The CDR3 runs 13 residues. This CDR3 reads CASSVGGSYEQYF. The CDR3, as DNA: TGTGCCAGCAGCGTTGGTGGGAGCTACGAGCAGTACTTC.

The gene calls are TRBV7-3 and TRBJ2-1; 12 nucleotides agree with TRBD2. Trimming removed 4 bases from V and 6 bases from J; junction bases left unmatched: 4. Germline assignment: CDR1 SGHTA and CDR2 FQGTGA. The CDR3 is made up of 15 amino acids. CDR3 residues: CASSSGLAGPNEQFF. Here the CDR3 DNA reads TGTGCCAGCAGCTCCGGACTAGCGGGACCCAATGAGCAGTTCTTC. The full variable domain, rest sourced from reference TRBV7-3 and TRBJ2-1, is GAGVSQTPSNKVTEKGKYVELRCDPISGHTALYWYRQSLGQGPEFLIYFQGTGAADDSGLPNDRFFAVRPEGSVSTLKIQRTERGDSAVYLCASSSGLAGPNEQFFGPGTRLTVL.

The chain recombines TRBV5-5 with TRBJ2-7; perhaps TRBD2 as D (6 bases). The ends were cut back, 2 bases at V and 0 bases at J, with 15 bases in the middle. The CDR3 is made up of 16 amino acids. Germline loops: CDR1 SGHKS, CDR2 YYEKEE (reference sequence). CDR3 sequence (DNA): TGTGCCAGCAGCTTAACCCGGGAGACGAGCTCCTACGAGCAGTACTTC. Translated: CASSLTRETSSYEQYF.

This clone was picked up one time. This rearrangement joins TRBV7-2 to TRBJ1-1, with D possibly being TRBD1 (5 bases). The CDR3 runs to 15 residues. Germline V gene data show CDR1 as SGHTA and CDR2 as FQGNSA. Between the trimmed V and J ends, which lost 2 bases and 1 base, there was a span of 11 bases. The CDR3 loop reads CASSLLGRANTEAFF. CDR3 sequence (DNA): TGTGCCAGCAGCTTATTGGGCAGGGCGAACACTGAAGCTTTCTTT.

The chain combines TRBV7-2 with TRBJ2-1, with TRBD2 matching over 13 bases. This CDR3 is 15 amino acids long. Per the germline V gene, CDR1 is SGHTA and CDR2 is FQGNSA. J was trimmed by 9 bases and V by 3 bases; bases with no gene match: 5. The chain's CDR3 is CASSFTSGGVGEQFF. The CDR3 DNA follows: TGTGCCAGCAGCTTTACTAGCGGGGGGGTAGGTGAGCAGTTCTTC.

The J gene is TRBJ2-2, the V gene TRBV9; 10 positions agree with TRBD2. Germline values: CDR1 SGDLS, CDR2 YYNGEE. The CDR3 is 16 amino acids. Trimming cost V 3 bases and J 6 bases; bases outside gene matches: 8. In nucleotides, the CDR3 is TGTGCCAGCAGCGGCGGGCCTAGCGGGAGTGCCGGGGAGCTGTTTTTT. Encoded protein: CASSGGPSGSAGELFF.

The chain has TRBV5-4 and TRBJ2-1; TRBD2 agrees at 13 bases. Germline CDR1 and CDR2: SGHNT and YYREEE (reference sequence). The CDR3 has 17 residues. V was clipped by 7 bases and J by 0 bases; unmatched bases: 7. As DNA, the CDR3 is TGTGCCAGCGGACTAGCGGGGGCCGCAAGCTCCTACAATGAGCAGTTCTTC. The encoded protein is CASGLAGAASSYNEQFF.